This entry is about one T cell receptor beta chain. The germline V gene encodes CDR1 MNHEY and CDR2 SVGEGT. V trimming: 2 bases; J trimming: 4 bases; junction bases outside the gene matches: 6. The CDR3 has 15 residues. This record comes from a study of Ad26.COV2.S vaccination and SARS-CoV-2 variants. Assay used: immunoSEQ multiplex PCR; TCRdb lists only in-frame clones, some missing. The table lists 300,000 to 400,000 clones, roughly 84% of them singletons, with 3.4% in the top ten. This sample's treatment: approximately 18 received Ad26.COV2.S at low or high dose, single or two shots; about 5 received placebo; per-sample allocation not given. Samples were taken on day 63 after the first vaccine or placebo injection. An Ad26 vector expressing Wuhan-strain SARS-CoV-2 spike served as the vaccine.

Sequencing was performed on peripheral blood, taken in a trial of Ad26.COV2.S vaccine versus placebo. This sequence originates from a person between 18 and 60 years old who received the Ad26.COV2.S COVID-19 vaccine or a placebo. The chain uses TRBV6-2 or TRBV6-3 and TRBJ2-5; 8 bases match TRBD1. Here the CDR3 DNA reads TGTGCCAGCAGTTACATCAGGGGGCCGGTAGAGACCCAGTACTTC. It yields the protein CASSYIRGPVETQYF.